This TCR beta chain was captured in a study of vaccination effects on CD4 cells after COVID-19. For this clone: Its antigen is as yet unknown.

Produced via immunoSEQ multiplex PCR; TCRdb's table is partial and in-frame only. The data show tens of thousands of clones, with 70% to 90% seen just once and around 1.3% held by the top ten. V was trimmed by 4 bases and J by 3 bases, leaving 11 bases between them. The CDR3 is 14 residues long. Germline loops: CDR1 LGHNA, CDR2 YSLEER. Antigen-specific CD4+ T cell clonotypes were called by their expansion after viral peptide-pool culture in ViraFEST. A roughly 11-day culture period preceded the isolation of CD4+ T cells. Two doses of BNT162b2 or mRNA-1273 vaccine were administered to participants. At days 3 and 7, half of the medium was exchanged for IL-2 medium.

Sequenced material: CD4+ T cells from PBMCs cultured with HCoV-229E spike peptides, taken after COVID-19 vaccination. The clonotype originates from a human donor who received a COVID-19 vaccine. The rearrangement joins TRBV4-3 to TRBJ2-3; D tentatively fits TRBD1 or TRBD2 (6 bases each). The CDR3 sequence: CASSLTGATDTQYF. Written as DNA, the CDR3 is TGCGCCAGCAGCCTAACGGGGGCTACAGATACGCAGTATTTT.